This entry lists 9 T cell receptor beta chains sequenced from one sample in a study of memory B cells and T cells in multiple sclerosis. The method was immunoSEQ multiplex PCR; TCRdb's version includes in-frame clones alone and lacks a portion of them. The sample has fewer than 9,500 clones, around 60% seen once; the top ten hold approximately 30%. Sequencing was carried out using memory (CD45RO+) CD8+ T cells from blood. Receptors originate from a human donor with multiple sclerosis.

CDR3 sequence: CASRPLGSSYNEQFF. The CDR3 nucleotides read TGTGCCAGCAGGCCCTTGGGCAGCTCCTACAATGAGCAGTTCTTC. The rearrangement links TRBV6-1 to TRBJ2-1; D not resolved. The germline gives CDR1 MNHNS, CDR2 SASEGT. Trimming cost V 6 bases and J 0 bases, with 12 bases left between them. The CDR3 is made up of 15 amino acids.

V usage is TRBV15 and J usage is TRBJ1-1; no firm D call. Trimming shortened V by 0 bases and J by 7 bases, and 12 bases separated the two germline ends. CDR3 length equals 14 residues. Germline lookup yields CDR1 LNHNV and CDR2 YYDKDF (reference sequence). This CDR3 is CATSRDFGYSEAFF. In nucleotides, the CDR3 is TGTGCCACCAGCAGAGATTTCGGGTATAGTGAAGCTTTCTTT. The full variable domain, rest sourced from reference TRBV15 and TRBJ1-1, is DAMVIQNPRYQVTQFGKPVTLSCSQTLNHNVMYWYQQKSSQAPKLLFHYYDKDFNNEADTPDNFQSRRPNTSFCFLDIRSPGLGDTAMYLCATSRDFGYSEAFFGQGTRLTVV.

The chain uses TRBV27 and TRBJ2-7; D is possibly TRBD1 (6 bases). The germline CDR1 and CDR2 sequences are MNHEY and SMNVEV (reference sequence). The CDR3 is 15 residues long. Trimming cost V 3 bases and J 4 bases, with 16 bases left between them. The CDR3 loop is CASSFQGPHNYEQYF. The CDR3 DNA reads TGTGCCAGCAGTTTTCAGGGGCCGCATAATTACGAGCAGTACTTC.

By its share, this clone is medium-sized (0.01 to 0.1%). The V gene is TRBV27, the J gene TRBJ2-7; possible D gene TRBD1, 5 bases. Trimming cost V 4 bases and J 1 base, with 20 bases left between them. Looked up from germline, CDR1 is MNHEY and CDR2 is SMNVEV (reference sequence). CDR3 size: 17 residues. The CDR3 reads CASSSYRTGGLSYEQYF. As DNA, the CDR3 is TGTGCCAGCAGTTCGTATCGAACAGGTGGATTATCCTACGAGCAGTACTTC.

The CDR3 loop is CASSLKAGGDQPQHF. In DNA form, the CDR3 reads TGCGCCAGCAGCTTGAAGGCAGGGGGAGATCAGCCCCAGCATTTT. The J gene is TRBJ1-5, the V gene TRBV5-1, with 7 bases fitting TRBD1. The CDR3 runs 15 residues. Germline CDR1 is SGHRS and CDR2 is YFSETQ. V dropped 1 base and J dropped 5; count of bases not matched to a gene: 6.

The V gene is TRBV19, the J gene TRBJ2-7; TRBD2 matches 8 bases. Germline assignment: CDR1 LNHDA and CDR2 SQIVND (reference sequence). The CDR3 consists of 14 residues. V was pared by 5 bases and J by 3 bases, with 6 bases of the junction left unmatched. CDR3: CASSEGRGGYEQYF. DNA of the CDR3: TGTGCCAGTAGTGAGGGACGGGGGGGCTACGAGCAGTACTTC. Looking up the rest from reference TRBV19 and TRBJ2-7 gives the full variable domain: DGGITQSPKYLFRKEGQNVTLSCEQNLNHDAMYWYRQDPGQGLRLIYYSQIVNDFQKGDIAEGYSVSREKKESFPLTVTSAQKNPTAFYLCASSEGRGGYEQYFGPGTRLTVT.

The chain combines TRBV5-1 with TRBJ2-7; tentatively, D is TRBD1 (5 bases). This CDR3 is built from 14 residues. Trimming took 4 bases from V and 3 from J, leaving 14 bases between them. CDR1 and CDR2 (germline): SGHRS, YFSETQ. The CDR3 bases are TGCGCCAGCAGCCCGTTCAGGGAAGTCTACGAGCAGTACTTC. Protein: CASSPFREVYEQYF.

CDR3 residues: CASSIGTASYNEQFF. CDR3 DNA: TGTGCCAGCAGTATAGGGACAGCCTCCTACAATGAGCAGTTCTTC. V and J are TRBV28 and TRBJ2-1; 7 bases align to TRBD1. The CDR3 spans 15 residues. CDR1 and CDR2 from the germline V gene are MDHEN and SYDVKM. Trimming removed 5 bases from V and 0 bases from J; junction bases left unmatched: 4.

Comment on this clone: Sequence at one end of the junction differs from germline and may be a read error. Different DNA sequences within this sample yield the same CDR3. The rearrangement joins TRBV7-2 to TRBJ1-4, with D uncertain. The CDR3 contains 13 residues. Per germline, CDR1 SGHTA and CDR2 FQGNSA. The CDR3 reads CASSLDSYEKLFF. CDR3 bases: TGTGCCAGCAGCTTAGACAGCTACGAAAAACTGTTTTTC. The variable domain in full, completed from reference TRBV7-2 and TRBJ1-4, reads GAGVSQSPSNKVTEKGKDVELRCDPISGHTALYWYRQSLGQGLEFLIYFQGNSAPDKSGLPSDRFSAERTGGSVSTLTIQRTQQEDSAVYLCASSLDSYEKLFFGSGTQLSVL.